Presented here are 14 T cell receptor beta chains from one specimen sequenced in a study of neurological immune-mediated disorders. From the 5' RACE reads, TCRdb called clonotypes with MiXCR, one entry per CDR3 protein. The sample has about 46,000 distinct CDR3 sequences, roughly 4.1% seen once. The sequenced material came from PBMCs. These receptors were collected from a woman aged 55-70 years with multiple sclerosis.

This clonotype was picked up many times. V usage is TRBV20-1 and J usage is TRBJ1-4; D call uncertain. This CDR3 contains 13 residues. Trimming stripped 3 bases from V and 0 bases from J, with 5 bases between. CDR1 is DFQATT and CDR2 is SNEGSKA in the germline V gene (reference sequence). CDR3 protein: CSARGPTNEKLFF. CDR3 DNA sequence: TGCAGTGCTAGGGGTCCAACTAATGAAAAACTGTTTTTT.

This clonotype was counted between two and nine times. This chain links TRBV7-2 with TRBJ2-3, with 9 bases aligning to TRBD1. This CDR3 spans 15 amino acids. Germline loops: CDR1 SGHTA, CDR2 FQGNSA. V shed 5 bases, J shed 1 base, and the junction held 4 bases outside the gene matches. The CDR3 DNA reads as TGTGCCAGCAGCAAAAGGACAGGGGGCACAGATACGCAGTATTTT. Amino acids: CASSKRTGGTDTQYF.

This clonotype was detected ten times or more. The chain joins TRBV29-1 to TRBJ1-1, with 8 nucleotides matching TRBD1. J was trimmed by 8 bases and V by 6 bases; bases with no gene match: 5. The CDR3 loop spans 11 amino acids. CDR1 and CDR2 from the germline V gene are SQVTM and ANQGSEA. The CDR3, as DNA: TGCAGCGTAGGACAGGGAGTCGAAGCTTTCTTT. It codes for CSVGQGVEAFF.

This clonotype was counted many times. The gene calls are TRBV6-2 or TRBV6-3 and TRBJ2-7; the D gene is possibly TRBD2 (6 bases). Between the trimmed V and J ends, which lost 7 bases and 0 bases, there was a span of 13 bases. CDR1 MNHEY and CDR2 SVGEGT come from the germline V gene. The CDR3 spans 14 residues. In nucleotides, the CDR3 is TGTGCCAGCAAAAGGAGGGACCACTCCTACGAGCAGTACTTC. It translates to CASKRRDHSYEQYF.

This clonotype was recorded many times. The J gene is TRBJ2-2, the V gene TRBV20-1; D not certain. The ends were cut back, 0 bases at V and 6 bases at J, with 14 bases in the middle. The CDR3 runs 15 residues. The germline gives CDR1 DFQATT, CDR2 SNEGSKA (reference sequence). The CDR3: CSAREPGDVAGELFF. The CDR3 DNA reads TGCAGTGCTAGAGAACCAGGAGACGTGGCCGGGGAGCTGTTTTTT.

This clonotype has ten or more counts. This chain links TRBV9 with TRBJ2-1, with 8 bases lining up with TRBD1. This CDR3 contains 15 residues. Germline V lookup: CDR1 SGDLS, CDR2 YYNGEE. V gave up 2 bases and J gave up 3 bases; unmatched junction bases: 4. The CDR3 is CASSVDTGGYNEQFF. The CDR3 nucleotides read TGTGCCAGCAGCGTGGATACAGGGGGCTACAATGAGCAGTTCTTC.

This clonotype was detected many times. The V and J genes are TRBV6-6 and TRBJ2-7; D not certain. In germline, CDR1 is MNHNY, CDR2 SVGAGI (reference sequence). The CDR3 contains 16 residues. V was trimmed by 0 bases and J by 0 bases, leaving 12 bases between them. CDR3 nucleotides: TGTGCCAGCAGTTACTCGAGTGAGGATTCCTCCTACGAGCAGTACTTC. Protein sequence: CASSYSSEDSSYEQYF.

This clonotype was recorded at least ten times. In nucleotides, the CDR3 is TGCAGTGCTAGAGTGGACAGCCCCTACGAGCAGTACTTC. Protein sequence: CSARVDSPYEQYF. The chain couples TRBV20-1 to TRBJ2-7; perhaps TRBD1 as D (6 bases). V dropped 1 base and J dropped 2 bases, with 9 bases sitting between them. The CDR3 is 13 amino acids. CDR1 and CDR2 from the germline V gene are DFQATT and SNEGSKA (reference sequence).

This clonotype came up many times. In DNA form, the CDR3 reads TGTGCCACTACACAGGGGGAAATTGGCTACACCTTC. Its protein is CATTQGEIGYTF. The V gene is TRBV6-6, the J gene TRBJ1-2; TRBD1 matches 8 bases. The V gene end was trimmed by 10 bases and the J gene end by 7 bases; junction bases not matched to a gene: 8. This CDR3 is built from 12 residues. The germline V gene has CDR1 MNHNY and CDR2 SVGAGI (reference sequence).

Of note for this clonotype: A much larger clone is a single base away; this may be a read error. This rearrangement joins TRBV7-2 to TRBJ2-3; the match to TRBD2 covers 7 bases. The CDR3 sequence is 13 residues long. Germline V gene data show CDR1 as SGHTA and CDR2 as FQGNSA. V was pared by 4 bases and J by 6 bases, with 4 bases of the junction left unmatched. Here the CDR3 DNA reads TGTGCCAGCAGCTCTACTAGCGCGGATACGCAGTATTTT. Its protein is CASSSTSADTQYF. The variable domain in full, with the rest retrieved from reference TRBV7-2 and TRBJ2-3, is GAGVSQSPSNKVTEKGKDVELRCDPISGHTALYWYRQSLGQGLEFLIYFQGNSAPDKSGLPSDRFSAERTGGSVSTLTIQRTQQEDSAVYLCASSSTSADTQYFGPGTRLTVL.

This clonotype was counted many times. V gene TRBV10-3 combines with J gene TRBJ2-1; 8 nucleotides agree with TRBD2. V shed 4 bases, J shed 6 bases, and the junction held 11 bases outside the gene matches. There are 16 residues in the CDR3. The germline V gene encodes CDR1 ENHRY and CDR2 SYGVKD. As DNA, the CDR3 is TGTGCCATCAGTGCCGTTCGCGGGGGGACCCTCAATGAGCAGTTCTTC. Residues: CAISAVRGGTLNEQFF.

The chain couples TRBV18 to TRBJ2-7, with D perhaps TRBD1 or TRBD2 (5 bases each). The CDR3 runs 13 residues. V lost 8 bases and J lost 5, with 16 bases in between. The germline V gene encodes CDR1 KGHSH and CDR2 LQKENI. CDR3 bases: TGTGCCAGCAACCGGGACCCCTTGGACGAGCAGTACGTC. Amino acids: CASNRDPLDEQYV.

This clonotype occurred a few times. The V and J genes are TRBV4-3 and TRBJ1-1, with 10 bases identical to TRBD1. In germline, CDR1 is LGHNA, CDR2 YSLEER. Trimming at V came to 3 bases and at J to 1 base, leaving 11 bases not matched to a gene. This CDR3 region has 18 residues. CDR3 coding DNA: TGCGCCAGCAGCCATCGGACAGGGGGTCGGGATGAGAACACTGAAGCTTTCTTT. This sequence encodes CASSHRTGGRDENTEAFF.

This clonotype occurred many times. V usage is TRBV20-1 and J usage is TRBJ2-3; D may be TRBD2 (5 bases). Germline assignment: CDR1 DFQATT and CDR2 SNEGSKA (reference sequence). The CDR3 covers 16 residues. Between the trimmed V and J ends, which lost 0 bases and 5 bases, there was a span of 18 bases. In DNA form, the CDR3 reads TGCAGTGCTAGAGATCCAGGAGGCCCAGACGAAGATACGCAGTATTTT. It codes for CSARDPGGPDEDTQYF.